This TCR beta chain was captured by sequencing in a study of T cells in Graves' hyperthyroidism and ophthalmopathy. Germline V lookup: CDR1 KGHDR, CDR2 SFDVKD. Trimming pared 5 bases from V and 2 bases from J, leaving 25 bases between. The CDR3 loop spans 19 amino acids. RNA transcripts provided the source from which TCR beta CDR3 regions were amplified. The study used the HTBI primer set for a first-round RT-PCR of the TCR CDR3. MiXCR, run by TCRdb on the multiplex PCR reads, gives a single entry per CDR3 protein. The sample consists of more than 650,000 distinct CDR3 sequences, 12% to 15% of them appearing once. In its sample, this clonotype was seen a few times.

The source is a young woman with Graves' hyperthyroidism. The V gene is TRBV24-1, the J gene TRBJ2-3; the D call may be TRBD1 or TRBD2 (6 bases each). The sequencing sample was made of blood. The CDR3 loop reads CATSGPILGGSENTDTQYF. The CDR3 DNA reads TGTGCCACCAGTGGTCCCATACTAGGGGGGTCGGAAAACACAGATACGCAGTATTTT.